This is a list of T cell receptor beta chains from one sample in a study of cytomegalovirus exposure and HLA in healthy donors. Clones were read by immunoSEQ multiplex PCR, and TCRdb kept only the in-frame ones, dropping some. The repertoire holds about 130,000 clones, with 89% as singletons. The sequenced material came from PBMCs. Receptor source: a woman younger than 30 in good health and CMV-seropositive. CDR3s leave out the opening cysteine and the closing phenylalanine or tryptophan. The size of a clone is reported for some rows only, either as once, few or many, or as a class for expanded clones.

TRBJ2-7 | TRBV6-5 | . | ASSSPKPGQGREQY
TRBJ2-7 | TRBV6-6 | . | ASSPRTEARGEQY
TRBJ2-7 | TRBV7-2 | . | ASSLGQGSHEQY
TRBJ1-2 | TRBV12-5 | . | ASGQDSYGYT
TRBJ2-7 | TRBV27 | . | ASSLGAGKYEQY
TRBJ1-3 | TRBV9 | . | ASSALPGQSNGNTIY
TRBJ1-4 | TRBV7-2 | . | ASSMRGEKLF
TRBJ2-7 | TRBV7-2 | . | ASSLSQGAYEQY
TRBJ1-6 | TRBV27 | . | ASSFSQGALYNSPLH
TRBJ2-1 | TRBV27 | . | ASSLSGGDYNEQF
TRBJ2-7 | TRBV10-3 | . | AATDRPTSYEQY
TRBJ1-5 | TRBV6-1 | . | ASSDGGAGRNQPQH
TRBJ1-1 | TRBV10-2 | . | ASSRQGGNTEAF
TRBJ1-2 | TRBV28 | . | ASRVATGSPV
TRBJ1-1 | TRBV30 | few | AWSVSGRTEAF
TRBJ1-2 | TRBV6-1 | . | ASALGQGEVYGYT
TRBJ2-1 | TRBV6-5 | . | ASSRQGFREQF
TRBJ2-7 | TRBV7-3 | . | ASSPTHTSYEQY
TRBJ2-7 | TRBV29-1 | . | SVEGVAGGSASYEQY
TRBJ1-1 | TRBV5-1 | once | ASSGTSRGTEAF
TRBJ1-5 | TRBV19 | . | ASRADISQGAQH
TRBJ1-5 | TRBV2 | . | ASRAPGTGGNQPQH
TRBJ2-1 | TRBV18 | . | ASSPEDYSYNEQF
TRBJ1-6 | TRBV6-5 | . | ASSYSTGQGNSPLH